The 11 T cell receptor beta chains in this list originate from one sample, sequenced in a study of OX40 agonist ivuxolimab in advanced cancers. Here immunoSEQ multiplex PCR was the method, and the copy in TCRdb shows in-frame clones only, minus some. The data contain approximately 130,000 clones, 85% to 95% of them singletons. The sample in question was CD4+ or CD8+ T cells sorted from blood, obtained in a trial of the OX40 agonist ivuxolimab. Receptor source: an adult with an advanced solid tumor such as melanoma, head and neck, liver or kidney cancer.

The chain uses TRBV25-1 and TRBJ1-4; unclear D gene. The germline V gene encodes CDR1 MGHDK and CDR2 SYGVNS. Trimming took off 3 bases at V and 5 bases at J, with 13 bases between the two ends. The CDR3 spans 15 residues. The CDR3 DNA follows: TGTGCCAGCAGTGATGCTCGTACGGGCAATGAAAAACTGTTTTTT. Protein: CASSDARTGNEKLFF.

The V call is TRBV5-5, the J call TRBJ2-1, with 11 bases identical to TRBD2. In germline, CDR1 is SGHKS, CDR2 YYEKEE (reference sequence). V dropped 1 base and J dropped 5; count of bases not matched to a gene: 5. The CDR3 is made up of 16 amino acids. The chain's CDR3 is CASSLSLAGGHNEQFF. Here the CDR3 DNA reads TGTGCCAGCAGCTTGAGCCTAGCGGGGGGTCACAATGAGCAGTTCTTC.

The chain uses TRBV7-9 and TRBJ2-5; D not certain. CDR1 is SEHNR, CDR2 FQNEAQ, per germline (reference sequence). The CDR3 spans 16 residues. The V end was cut by 5 bases, the J end by 1 base, with 17 bases between. The DNA of the CDR3 is TGTGCCAGCAGCCAGACTCGACTGTTGCCCCAAGAGACCCAGTACTTC. Amino acid sequence: CASSQTRLLPQETQYF.

The chain is built from TRBV13 and TRBJ1-2, with 8 bases lining up with TRBD1. CDR3 length equals 13 residues. V lost 5 bases, J lost 8 bases, and 7 bases stayed unmatched. Germline V gives CDR1 PRHDT, CDR2 FYEKMQ (reference sequence). CDR3 region: CASSLQGARGYTF. The DNA for the CDR3 is TGTGCCAGCAGCCTCCAGGGGGCGCGGGGCTACACCTTC.

This chain links TRBV9 with TRBJ2-7; D is perhaps TRBD2 (5 bases). Germline loops: CDR1 SGDLS, CDR2 YYNGEE. The CDR3 sequence is 14 residues long. V was shortened by 6 bases and J by 6 bases, with 19 bases between the two germline ends. CDR3 residues: CASTSRAVEGEQYF. For the CDR3, the DNA is TGTGCCAGCACCAGCCGGGCCGTTGAGGGCGAGCAGTACTTC.

The chain combines TRBV6-1 with TRBJ1-1; 8 nucleotides line up with TRBD1. The CDR3 runs to 13 residues. V gave up 6 bases and J gave up 3 bases; unmatched junction bases: 3. From germline, CDR1 is MNHNS and CDR2 SASEGT. The CDR3 DNA reads TGTGCCAGCAGGGAGGACAGGGACACTGAAGCTTTCTTT. Protein product: CASREDRDTEAFF.

The chain joins TRBV7-2 to TRBJ1-2, with TRBD1 identical over 7 bases. Per the germline V gene, CDR1 is SGHTA and CDR2 is FQGNSA. With 10 bases clipped from V and 4 bases from J, the junction kept 12 bases outside the gene matches. This CDR3 has 14 amino acids. CDR3 sequence (DNA): TGTGCCACCAAAGAGGGGGCAGGGACCTATGGCTACACCTTC. Residues: CATKEGAGTYGYTF.

The chain joins TRBV19 to TRBJ2-5; 7 bases are shared with TRBD1. Germline CDR1 LNHDA, CDR2 SQIVND (reference sequence). There are 13 residues in the CDR3. Unmatched junction bases numbered 2, after V lost 3 bases and J lost 4 bases. The CDR3 DNA reads TGTGCCAGTAGTATGCCAGGGGGAGAGACCCAGTACTTC. Translated, it gives CASSMPGGETQYF.

The V and J genes are TRBV6-5 and TRBJ2-1; TRBD2 might be the D (5 bases). With 11 bases removed from V and 6 bases from J, the gap between germline ends came to 20 bases. This CDR3 has 14 amino acids. Germline CDR1 and CDR2: MNHEY and SVGAGI. Here the CDR3 DNA reads TGTGCCTCTAGAGTGGGAGTTATTGTCAATGAGCAGTTCTTC. Its translation: CASRVGVIVNEQFF.

The V call is TRBV6-6, the J call TRBJ1-5; 7 bases agree with TRBD1. Trimming at V came to 9 bases and at J to 6 bases, leaving 14 bases not matched to a gene. The CDR3 spans 15 residues. Germline V lookup: CDR1 MNHNY, CDR2 SVGAGI (reference sequence). The CDR3 protein is CASRREGARGQPQHF. The CDR3 DNA follows: TGTGCCAGTCGCCGAGAGGGGGCGCGCGGTCAGCCCCAGCATTTT.

The chain combines TRBV15 with TRBJ1-5; D not certain. Trimming pared 0 bases from V and 7 bases from J, leaving 13 bases between. Germline V gene sequence: CDR1 LNHNV, CDR2 YYDKDF (reference sequence). The CDR3 has 15 amino acids. CDR3 coding DNA: TGTGCCACCAGCAGAGATGTAAGGGTTGGACAGCCCCAGCATTTT. Protein sequence: CATSRDVRVGQPQHF.